This TCR beta chain appears in the sequencing data of a study of T cells in Graves' hyperthyroidism and ophthalmopathy. Amplified TCR beta CDR3 regions derived from RNA transcripts. Researchers ran a first-round RT-PCR on the TCR CDR3 using the HTBI primer set. In TCRdb, the multiplex PCR reads were re-called with MiXCR into one record per CDR3 protein. Altogether some 620,000 distinct CDR3 sequences are present, 16% being singletons, with the ten largest covering approximately 3.9%. This clonotype was detected a few times. Patients were excluded because of uncontrolled infection, other autoimmune disease, pregnancy or lactation. CDR3 length: 14 residues. Trimming shortened V by 0 bases and J by 3 bases, and 8 bases separated the two germline ends. Germline CDR1 and CDR2: DFQATT and SNEGSKA (reference sequence).

The receptor was isolated from a woman aged 25-40 years with Graves' hyperthyroidism. The sample consisted of blood. The rearrangement uses TRBV20-1 and TRBJ2-2; D gene uncertain. In DNA form, the CDR3 reads TGCAGTGCTAGAGAGTTCGGGTACACCGGGGAGCTGTTTTTT. Translation gives CSAREFGYTGELFF.